This T cell receptor beta chain was found in a study of T-cell reconstitution after alpha-beta-depleted transplantation in children. This clonotype was seen only a few times. After removal of 6 bases from V and 4 bases from J, the junction contained 12 bases not matched to a gene. This CDR3 has 16 amino acids. Researchers prepared the TCRbeta library using unique molecular identifiers, the study reports. Via MiXCR, TCRdb re-called the PCR reads, giving one row per CDR3 protein. The table includes about 610,000 distinct CDR3 sequences, about 10% detected once. Sequenced here: PBMCs from the stem cell graft donor, sampled from the stem cell graft. The rearrangement uses TRBV12-3 or TRBV12-4 and TRBJ2-1; 7 bases agree with TRBD2. The sequence derives from a human donor who donated a stem cell graft to a child with acute myeloid leukemia. CDR3 coding DNA: TGTGCCAGCAGGTCGACTAGCCCCAGAGGGTACAATGAGCAGTTCTTC. Translating it yields CASRSTSPRGYNEQFF.